The next 27 T cell receptor beta chains were all read from a single sample in a study of Ad26.COV2.S vaccination and SARS-CoV-2 variants. Assay: immunoSEQ multiplex PCR; the TCRdb copy retains only in-frame clones and omits some. The sample contains about 370,000 clones, roughly nine tenths of which appear only once. Treatment given: over 15 received Ad26.COV2.S at low or high dose, single or two shots; about 5 received placebo; per-sample allocation not given. Sampling was done on day 63 after the first vaccine or placebo injection. Sequencing was performed on peripheral blood, taken in a trial of Ad26.COV2.S vaccine versus placebo. These receptors were obtained from a person between 18 and 60 years old who received the Ad26.COV2.S COVID-19 vaccine or a placebo.

The V and J genes are TRBV29-1 and TRBJ1-1; TRBD1 might be the D (6 bases). The CDR3 has 11 amino acids. Trimming stripped 4 bases from V and 7 bases from J, with 10 bases between. CDR1 SQVTM and CDR2 ANQGSEA come from the germline V gene. The CDR3: CSVGTELEAFF. CDR3 in DNA: TGCAGCGTTGGGACAGAGCTTGAAGCTTTCTTT.

This sequence joins TRBV18 and TRBJ2-1; D possibly corresponds to TRBD1 (8 bases). This CDR3 has 15 residues. The germline V gene encodes CDR1 KGHSH and CDR2 LQKENI. Trimming pared 0 bases from V and 6 bases from J, leaving 12 bases between. CDR3 sequence (DNA): TGTGCCAGCTCACCACCGACAGGGGAGGGCAATGAGCAGTTCTTC. This gives the protein CASSPPTGEGNEQFF.

The rearrangement joins TRBV3-1 (or the pseudogene TRBV3-2) to TRBJ2-5; D tentatively fits TRBD1 or TRBD2 (6 bases each). The CDR3 is 13 amino acids. V lost 6 bases, J lost 5 bases, and 13 bases lay in between. CDR1 is LGHDT and CDR2 is YNNKEL in the germline V gene (reference sequence). The CDR3 reads CASRWGAGETQYF. The CDR3 DNA reads TGTGCCAGCAGGTGGGGGGCCGGGGAGACCCAGTACTTC.

This clone has just a few counts. At one end, the junction sequence differs from germline, possibly due to a read error. The CDR3 here is CASGLGGQGQRNF. The CDR3 coding sequence is TGTGCTAGTGGTTTGGGCGGACAGGGCCAAAGAAACTTC. The chain has TRBV12-5 and TRBJ2-7; the match to TRBD1 covers 8 bases. Per germline, CDR1 LGHNT and CDR2 FRNRAP. The CDR3 totals 13 residues.

The rearrangement links TRBV27 to TRBJ2-7, with TRBD1 matching over 8 bases. The germline V gene has CDR1 MNHEY and CDR2 SMNVEV (reference sequence). The CDR3 runs 16 residues. With 7 bases clipped from V and 0 bases from J, the junction kept 11 bases outside the gene matches. In DNA form, the CDR3 reads TGTGCCAGCACCGTACCCTTGGGACAGGACTCCTACGAGCAGTACTTC. Encoded protein: CASTVPLGQDSYEQYF.

This rearrangement joins TRBV5-4 to TRBJ1-2, with D possibly being TRBD1 (6 bases). V dropped 5 bases and J dropped 4 bases, with 24 bases sitting between them. Germline values: CDR1 SGHNT, CDR2 YYREEE (reference sequence). The CDR3 contains 17 residues. The CDR3 is CASSPTGLGGDIYGYTF. The CDR3 bases are TGTGCCAGCAGTCCAACAGGGCTGGGGGGTGATATCTATGGCTACACCTTC.

The rearrangement joins TRBV3-1 (or the pseudogene TRBV3-2) to TRBJ2-3; D is ambiguous. Germline V gene sequence: CDR1 LGHDT, CDR2 YNNKEL (reference sequence). The V end was cut by 4 bases, the J end by 3 bases, with 5 bases between. The CDR3 sequence is 12 residues long. In DNA form, the CDR3 reads TGTGCCAGCAGCCCAAATACAGATACGCAGTATTTT. Translating gives CASSPNTDTQYF.

This clone showed up just once. V usage is TRBV27 and J usage is TRBJ2-7; D not certain. The CDR3 totals 14 residues. Germline V gives CDR1 MNHEY, CDR2 SMNVEV (reference sequence). Trimming removed 6 bases from V and 3 bases from J, with 15 bases in between. In DNA, the CDR3 is TGTGCCAGCAGACCTAGGGCTGTTTTCTACGAGCAGTACTTC. Amino acid sequence: CASRPRAVFYEQYF.

Turning to this clone: At one end the junction does not follow the germline gene, possibly because of a read error. This rearrangement joins TRBV9 to TRBJ2-1, with TRBD1 matching 8 bases. Germline V gives CDR1 SGDLS, CDR2 YYNGEE. This CDR3 comprises 14 residues. CDR3 DNA sequence: TGTGCCAGCAGCGTAGAGAGTGACAGGGGAAGTAAAATCTTC. Its translation is CASSVESDRGSKIF.

The chain uses TRBV29-1 and TRBJ1-2, with a weak D call TRBD1 (6 bases). The length of the CDR3 is 13 residues. Germline V gene lookup returns CDR1 SQVTM and CDR2 ANQGSEA. V was clipped by 0 bases and J by 5 bases, with 10 bases between them. The CDR3 is CSVEDGQSYGYTF. CDR3 DNA sequence: TGCAGCGTTGAAGATGGACAGAGTTATGGCTACACCTTC. Complete variable domain (other parts from reference TRBV29-1 and TRBJ1-2): SAVISQKPSRDICQRGTSLTIQCQVDSQVTMMFWYRQQPGQSLTLIATANQGSEATYESGFVIDKFPISRPNLTFSTLTVSNMSPEDSSIYLCSVEDGQSYGYTFGSGTRLTVV.

The chain carries TRBV9 and TRBJ1-2; D is undetermined. Trimming stripped 0 bases from V and 2 bases from J, with 11 bases between. The CDR3 has 15 amino acids. The germline V gene has CDR1 SGDLS and CDR2 YYNGEE. CDR3 bases: TGTGCCAGCAGCGTAGGCCTCGGAGGGAACTATGGCTACACCTTC. Its translation is CASSVGLGGNYGYTF.

The chain employs TRBV7-8 and TRBJ2-2; D unclear. CDR1 is SGHVS, CDR2 FQNEAQ, per germline. This CDR3 has 13 residues. Trimming shortened V by 1 base and J by 4 bases, and 4 bases separated the two germline ends. Here the CDR3 reads CASSLVRTGELFF. The CDR3 nucleotides are TGTGCCAGCAGCTTAGTTCGCACCGGGGAGCTGTTTTTT.

This clone was counted once. This chain links TRBV7-7 with TRBJ2-1, with D uncertain. Trimming removed 6 bases from V and 4 bases from J, with 10 bases in between. This CDR3 spans 13 amino acids. Looked up from germline, CDR1 is SSHAT and CDR2 is FNYEAQ (reference sequence). The chain's CDR3 is CASSPTAYNEQFF. The CDR3 DNA reads as TGTGCCAGCAGTCCCACGGCGTACAATGAGCAGTTCTTC.

The CDR3 sequence: CASSLAYGNTEAFF. CDR3 nucleotides: TGCGCCAGCAGCTTGGCGTATGGGAACACTGAAGCTTTCTTT. The chain recombines TRBV5-1 with TRBJ1-1, with D hard to call. The CDR3 loop spans 14 amino acids. V was shortened by 0 bases and J by 1 base, with 7 bases between the two germline ends. Germline-derived CDR1 and CDR2 are SGHRS and YFSETQ.

The chain uses TRBV6-5 and TRBJ1-1; D not certain. Trimming left V 4 bases short and J 1 base short, with 7 bases between. CDR1 MNHEY and CDR2 SVGAGI come from the germline V gene. The CDR3 is 13 residues long. The CDR3 reads CASSFSGNTEAFF. CDR3 sequence (DNA): TGTGCCAGCAGTTTTTCGGGGAACACTGAAGCTTTCTTT.

The CDR3 DNA follows: TGTGCCAGCAGCCCTCGGCAGAACACTGAAGCTTTCTTT. Translating gives CASSPRQNTEAFF. This chain links TRBV3-1 (or the pseudogene TRBV3-2) with TRBJ1-1; no clear D gene. This CDR3 has 13 residues. V gave up 4 bases and J gave up 1 base, with 7 bases separating them. Germline V gives CDR1 LGHDT, CDR2 YNNKEL (reference sequence).

The chain employs TRBV5-4 and TRBJ1-5, with D maybe TRBD1 (5 bases). Per germline, CDR1 SGHNT and CDR2 YYREEE (reference sequence). The CDR3 consists of 17 residues. Deletions cut 2 bases from V and 4 bases from J, with 19 bases between. The CDR3 is CASSFPPRGHWNQPQHF. The CDR3 nucleotides are TGTGCCAGCAGCTTTCCCCCGAGGGGCCACTGGAATCAGCCCCAGCATTTT. The full variable domain, rest sourced from reference TRBV5-4 and TRBJ1-5, is ETGVTQSPTHLIKTRGQQVTLRCSSQSGHNTVSWYQQALGQGPQFIFQYYREEENGRGNFPPRFSGLQFPNYSSELNVNALELDDSALYLCASSFPPRGHWNQPQHFGDGTRLSIL.

The chain employs TRBV7-9 and TRBJ2-7, with a tentative D call TRBD1 (6 bases). The germline V gene encodes CDR1 SEHNR and CDR2 FQNEAQ (reference sequence). CDR3 length equals 14 residues. The V end lost 5 bases, the J end lost 7 bases, and 18 bases lay between the germline ends. The CDR3 spells CASSPGRTVGEQYF. For the CDR3, the DNA is TGTGCCAGCAGCCCCGGTCGGACAGTTGGTGAGCAGTACTTC.

The rearrangement links TRBV2 to TRBJ2-5, with a weak D call TRBD2 (6 bases). CDR3 length equals 13 residues. The germline gives CDR1 SNHLY, CDR2 FYNNEI. Trimming took off 5 bases at V and 7 bases at J, with 14 bases between the two ends. The CDR3 protein is CASSPGPGGTQYF. Here the CDR3 DNA reads TGTGCCAGCAGTCCGGGGCCCGGGGGGACCCAGTACTTC.

The chain couples TRBV9 to TRBJ1-4, with D perhaps matching TRBD1 (5 bases). The V end lost 0 bases, the J end lost 6 bases, and 12 bases lay between the germline ends. This CDR3 is 15 amino acids long. Germline V gene lookup returns CDR1 SGDLS and CDR2 YYNGEE. This CDR3 reads CASSVGGRRDEKLFF. As DNA, the CDR3 is TGTGCCAGCAGCGTAGGGGGGAGAAGGGATGAAAAACTGTTTTTT.

The count of this clone is one. This chain connects TRBV14 to TRBJ1-2; D is undetermined. Germline CDR1 and CDR2: SGHDN and FVKESK. Trimming shortened V by 1 base and J by 2 bases, and 8 bases separated the two germline ends. The CDR3 is made up of 14 amino acids. The CDR3 loop reads CASSQGGGNYGYTF. DNA for the CDR3: TGTGCCAGCAGCCAAGGCGGAGGGAACTATGGCTACACCTTC.

The chain carries TRBV6-4 and TRBJ2-1; TRBD1 matches at 10 bases. The germline V gene has CDR1 MRHNA and CDR2 SNTAGT. The trim removed 5 bases at V and 6 bases at J, leaving 4 bases unmatched. This CDR3 has 14 amino acids. CDR3 DNA: TGTGCCAGCAGTCAGGACAGGGGGTCCAATGAGCAGTTCTTC. As protein: CASSQDRGSNEQFF.

The chain links TRBV10-2 to TRBJ2-7, with D possibly matching TRBD1 (5 bases). CDR1 WSHSY and CDR2 SAAADI come from the germline V gene. The V end was cut by 2 bases, the J end by 2 bases, with 10 bases between. The CDR3 has 14 residues. CDR3 loop: CASSELADTYEQYF. In nucleotides, the CDR3 is TGCGCCAGCAGTGAGCTGGCGGACACCTACGAGCAGTACTTC.

The gene calls are TRBV10-1 and TRBJ1-2, with D possibly matching TRBD1 (5 bases). This CDR3 contains 15 residues. The germline V gene encodes CDR1 WNHNN and CDR2 SYGVQD (reference sequence). V was clipped by 0 bases and J by 6 bases, with 14 bases between them. The chain's CDR3 is CASSESLEPGDGYTF. The CDR3 DNA follows: TGCGCCAGCAGTGAGTCTTTAGAACCGGGGGATGGCTACACCTTC.

The rearrangement links TRBV7-9 to TRBJ2-4, with D perhaps matching TRBD1 (5 bases). The CDR3 contains 15 residues. V was shortened by 5 bases and J by 0 bases, with 11 bases between the two germline ends. Germline-derived CDR1 and CDR2 are SEHNR and FQNEAQ (reference sequence). CDR3 coding DNA: TGTGCCAGCAGCCCCGGACAAGAAGCCAAAAACATTCAGTACTTC. This sequence encodes CASSPGQEAKNIQYF.

This clone was seen just once. The rearrangement uses TRBV6-2 or TRBV6-3 and TRBJ1-1, with D tentatively TRBD1 (5 bases). Germline CDR1 reads MNHEY; CDR2 reads SVGEGT. The CDR3 spans 17 residues. Trimming took off 4 bases at V and 1 base at J, with 19 bases between the two ends. CDR3 coding DNA: TGTGCCAGCAGTTCTCCCCGCGGGGGTAGATCGAACACTGAAGCTTTCTTT. The encoded protein is CASSSPRGGRSNTEAFF.

The chain combines TRBV4-3 with TRBJ1-1; D gene unclear. The CDR3 runs to 14 residues. The V gene's germline CDR1 is LGHNA and CDR2 YSLEER. The V end lost 0 bases, the J end lost 7 bases, and 12 bases lay between the germline ends. The CDR3 sequence is CASSQDLGYGEAFF. The CDR3 coding sequence is TGCGCCAGCAGCCAAGATTTGGGGTATGGTGAAGCTTTCTTT.